This T cell receptor (beta chain) comes out of a study of blood T cells in healthy people across ages. Primers used in a second PCR of roughly 6 to 11 cycles were a sample-barcoded 5' primer and a J-beta primer mix. Every cDNA molecule bore a tag from a template-switch adaptor containing 12 random nucleotides. TCRdb itself ran the 5' RACE reads through MiXCR, one entry per CDR3 protein. The data hold 650,000 to 1,000,000 distinct CDR3 sequences, with around 36% observed a single time. As to this clonotype: At one boundary the junction diverges from the germline segment, which might be a read error.

Whenever a sample was processed, at least 7 million PBMCs were isolated. Germline CDR1 and CDR2: SNHLY and FYNNEI. The CDR3 is 14 amino acids. This TCR was recovered from a man aged 18-30 years in good health. The chain carries TRBV2 and TRBJ2-7; D ambiguous. The sequencing sample was made of blood. CDR3 protein: CAGSEIQAYNEQYF. Written as DNA, the CDR3 is TGTGCCGGCAGTGAGATTCAGGCCTACAATGAGCAGTACTTC.